This T cell receptor (beta chain) was captured by sequencing in a study of blood T cells in healthy people across ages. Findings and caveats of the study: Long-lived donors carried more naive CD4+ cells and greater diversity than aged donors.

Trimming cost V 6 bases and J 8 bases; bases outside gene matches: 9. The CDR3 length is 14 residues. Germline V gene sequence: CDR1 DFQATT, CDR2 SNEGSKA (reference sequence). As concerns this clonotype: No antigen is known for it.

Sample-barcoded 5' priming and a J-beta primer mix drove a second PCR of about 7 to 11 cycles. TCRdb reanalysed the 5' RACE reads using MiXCR and keeps one entry per CDR3 protein. The sample holds fewer than 900,000 distinct CDR3 sequences, approximately 35% seen once. This TCR was sampled from a man between 18 and 35 years old in good health. Sequences were obtained from blood. The chain recombines TRBV20-1 with TRBJ1-6; TRBD1 agrees at 8 bases. This CDR3 reads CSAPYPDRDSPLHF. For the CDR3, the DNA is TGCAGTGCGCCTTACCCGGACAGGGATTCACCCCTCCACTTT.